Shown below are 21 T cell receptor beta chains from a single sample sequenced in a study of response to subunit inactivated influenza vaccine. TCRdb called the RT-PCR reads again in MiXCR, with one record for every CDR3 protein. The repertoire has fewer than 600,000 distinct CDR3 sequences, roughly 7.9% of them found once; the top ten carry less than 15%. The specimen was PBMCs from blood, collected around 2 years after vaccination. The source is a man aged 50-75 years who received an inactivated influenza vaccine.

This clonotype occurred many times. The chain has TRBV27 and TRBJ2-2, with TRBD1 matching 7 bases. Germline V CDR1 and CDR2: MNHEY, SMNVEV (reference sequence). The CDR3 length is 15 residues. V trimming: 9 bases; J trimming: 1 base; junction bases outside the gene matches: 8. CDR3 residues: CASKGQMKNTGELFF. CDR3 in DNA: TGTGCCAGTAAGGGACAGATGAAGAACACCGGGGAGCTGTTTTTT.

The chain joins TRBV7-8 to TRBJ2-2; 8 bases agree with TRBD2. The CDR3 totals 14 residues. V lost 5 bases to trimming and J lost 5 bases; unmatched junction nucleotides: 4. In germline, CDR1 is SGHVS, CDR2 FQNEAQ. CDR3 in amino acids: CASSPGLATGELFF. In DNA form, the CDR3 reads TGTGCCAGCAGCCCCGGACTAGCTACCGGGGAGCTGTTTTTT.

This clonotype has a count of ten or more. The gene calls are TRBV29-1 and TRBJ2-7, with 10 bases lining up with TRBD1. J gave up 6 bases and V 6 bases, and 8 bases lay outside the gene matches. This CDR3 is built from 13 residues. Germline CDR1 is SQVTM and CDR2 is ANQGSEA. DNA for the CDR3: TGCAGCGTAAACTCCGGGACAGGGGCCGAGCAGTACTTC. Its protein is CSVNSGTGAEQYF.

This clonotype was seen repeatedly, ten times or more. This chain connects TRBV5-5 to TRBJ2-3; 9 bases map to TRBD1. CDR1 and CDR2 from the germline V gene are SGHKS and YYEKEE (reference sequence). There are 17 residues in the CDR3. V lost 5 bases to trimming and J lost 1 base; unmatched junction nucleotides: 11. CDR3 coding DNA: TGTGCCAGCAGTTCGGTCAGGGACAGGGTTGGCACAGATACGCAGTATTTT. Translated, it gives CASSSVRDRVGTDTQYF.

The V call is TRBV7-8, the J call TRBJ1-5; 7 bases match TRBD1. Unmatched junction bases numbered 12, after V lost 2 bases and J lost 5 bases. This CDR3 is 17 amino acids long. CDR1 SGHVS and CDR2 FQNEAQ come from the germline V gene. Written as DNA, the CDR3 is TGTGCCAGCAGCTTATCGGAACAGGGGTTCCGTGATCAGCCCCAGCATTTT. Its protein product is CASSLSEQGFRDQPQHF.

Ten or more counts support this clonotype. The chain is built from TRBV11-3 and TRBJ2-7; 15 nucleotides agree with TRBD2. The V gene's germline CDR1 is SGHNT and CDR2 YENEEA. This CDR3 has 18 residues. V lost 4 bases to trimming and J lost 6 bases; unmatched junction nucleotides: 13. CDR3: CASSSGLAGGVPTAEQYF. In nucleotides, the CDR3 is TGTGCCAGCAGCTCGGGACTAGCGGGAGGTGTTCCCACGGCCGAGCAGTACTTC.

In this sample, this clonotype turned up a few times. This sequence joins TRBV6-1 and TRBJ1-1, with D unresolved. The CDR3 contains 13 residues. Trimming stripped 6 bases from V and 2 bases from J, with 10 bases between. Per the germline V gene, CDR1 is MNHNS and CDR2 is SASEGT. In nucleotides, the CDR3 is TGTGCCAGCAGGGTCAACCTAAACACTGAAGCTTTCTTT. It yields the protein CASRVNLNTEAFF.

This clonotype has only a few counts. An end of the junction does not agree with germline; a read error may underlie this. This rearrangement joins TRBV12-3 or TRBV12-4 to TRBJ2-1, with a tentative D call TRBD2 (7 bases). This CDR3 has 15 residues. CDR3 nucleotides: TGTGCCAGCAGTCGGGGTGGGGGGGCCTATAATGAGCAGTTCTTC. It is translated as CASSRGGGAYNEQFF.

This clonotype has just a few counts. The chain has TRBV4-2 and TRBJ2-7; D remains ambiguous. Germline CDR1 reads LGHNA; CDR2 reads YNFKEQ. Trimming cost V 0 bases and J 9 bases, with 12 bases left between them. The CDR3 sequence is 13 residues long. The CDR3 DNA reads TGTGCCAGCAGCCAAGATTTCGGTACGGTGCAGTACTTC. Translating gives CASSQDFGTVQYF.

CDR3 residues: CSASGNTDTQYF. The CDR3 coding sequence is TGCAGTGCTAGCGGGAATACAGATACGCAGTATTTT. The rearrangement uses TRBV20-1 and TRBJ2-3, with D tentatively TRBD2 (5 bases). CDR1 DFQATT and CDR2 SNEGSKA come from the germline V gene (reference sequence). The CDR3 is made up of 12 amino acids. With 3 bases removed from V and 3 bases from J, the gap between germline ends came to 7 bases.

The chain combines TRBV4-3 with TRBJ1-2; a weak D match, TRBD1 (5 bases). This CDR3 is built from 16 residues. V was cut by 0 bases and J by 7 bases, with 18 bases left in between. Germline assignment: CDR1 LGHNA and CDR2 YSLEER. The CDR3, as DNA: TGCGCCAGCAGCCAAGATCAGGTCAGGGATCCCGCTGGCTACACCTTC. This codes for CASSQDQVRDPAGYTF.

This clonotype was detected many times. This rearrangement joins TRBV20-1 to TRBJ2-7, with 9 bases fitting TRBD2. The germline V gene has CDR1 DFQATT and CDR2 SNEGSKA (reference sequence). This CDR3 is 14 amino acids long. V lost 3 bases to trimming and J lost 6 bases; unmatched junction nucleotides: 9. DNA of the CDR3: TGCAGTGCTAGGTATAGCGGGAGAAGTTCCGAGCAGTACTTC. Its translation is CSARYSGRSSEQYF.

This clonotype has more than one count but fewer than ten. CDR3 region: CASSQEKARELNIQYF. Here the CDR3 DNA reads TGCGCCAGCAGCCAAGAAAAGGCGCGGGAGTTAAACATTCAGTACTTC. The rearrangement uses TRBV4-3 and TRBJ2-4; 7 bases fit TRBD2. The junction had 8 bases not matched to a gene; V was cut back by 0 bases and J by 6 bases. The CDR3 sequence is 16 residues long. From germline, CDR1 is LGHNA and CDR2 YSLEER.

This clonotype was seen repeatedly, ten times or more. This sequence joins TRBV6-1 and TRBJ1-1, with 9 bases matching TRBD1. The CDR3 has 14 residues. Germline values: CDR1 MNHNS, CDR2 SASEGT. V shed 6 bases, J shed 7 bases, and the junction held 9 bases outside the gene matches. The DNA of the CDR3 is TGTGCCAGCAGGACCACAGGGGGCGGAGGTGAAGCTTTCTTT. Its protein is CASRTTGGGGEAFF.

This chain connects TRBV19 to TRBJ1-5; 10 nucleotides agree with TRBD1. The CDR3 totals 13 residues. The V gene's germline CDR1 is LNHDA and CDR2 SQIVND (reference sequence). Unmatched junction bases numbered 2, after V lost 5 bases and J lost 7 bases. The CDR3 bases are TGTGCCAGTAGTGAGGGACAGGGGCAGCCCCAGCATTTT. It is translated as CASSEGQGQPQHF.

This clonotype was counted only a few times. The rearrangement links TRBV12-2 to TRBJ2-7. TRBV12-2 is annotated as a pseudogene. The CDR3 covers 20 residues. CDR3 protein: CASRLACSRHSNASPYEQYF. CDR3 in DNA: TGTGCAAGTCGCTTAGCGTGTAGTAGACACTCCAACGCAAGCCCCTACGAGCAGTACTTC.

The chain has TRBV4-2 and TRBJ2-7, with 10 positions matching TRBD2. Germline-derived CDR1 and CDR2 are LGHNA and YNFKEQ. This CDR3 is built from 17 residues. V lost 1 base and J lost 8; bases outside the gene matches: 14. CDR3: CASSQVDGGSGRAQQYF. The DNA of the CDR3 is TGTGCCAGCAGCCAAGTTGACGGAGGGAGCGGGAGGGCCCAGCAGTACTTC.

The CDR3 here is CASSQEAGAAGGLDTQYF. The CDR3 bases are TGCGCCAGCAGCCAAGAGGCAGGTGCGGCGGGGGGGCTTGATACGCAGTATTTT. V is TRBV4-1 and J is TRBJ2-3, with 9 bases that match TRBD2. V gave up 0 bases and J gave up 6 bases; unmatched junction bases: 13. Germline CDR1 is MGHRA and CDR2 is YSYEKL. CDR3 length: 18 amino acids.

This clonotype was counted ten times or more. The chain links TRBV11-2 to TRBJ2-7; D may be TRBD1 or TRBD2 (5 bases each). Germline CDR1 and CDR2: SGHAT and FQNNGV. The CDR3 is 13 amino acids. Trimming took off 5 bases at V and 4 bases at J, with 12 bases between the two ends. The CDR3 sequence is CASSALAGYEQYF. The CDR3 DNA is TGTGCCAGCAGCGCCCTAGCAGGGTACGAGCAGTACTTC.

In this sample, this clonotype turned up a few times. This sequence joins TRBV7-2 and TRBJ1-3, with 8 nucleotides matching TRBD1. Germline V gene sequence: CDR1 SGHTA, CDR2 FQGNSA. This CDR3 has 14 residues. J gave up 9 bases and V 0 bases, and 4 bases lay outside the gene matches. The CDR3 DNA is TGTGCCAGCAGCTTAGCACAGGGGGGTTTCACCATATATTTT. Translation: CASSLAQGGFTIYF.

This clonotype was recorded many times. The rearrangement joins TRBV20-1 to TRBJ2-3, with D unclear. V lost 6 bases and J 2 bases, leaving 15 bases between the germline ends. Germline-derived CDR1 and CDR2 are DFQATT and SNEGSKA (reference sequence). The CDR3 contains 14 residues. CDR3 region: CSAQEMLATDTQYF. CDR3 bases: TGCAGTGCCCAAGAGATGTTAGCCACAGATACGCAGTATTTT.